These 25 T cell receptor beta chains share one sample of origin, sequenced in a study of blood T cell repertoires in COVID-19. TCRdb's copy holds only in-frame clones and misses some; the assay was immunoSEQ multiplex PCR. The sample yields more than 85,000 clones, 65% to 85% seen once. Sequenced: peripheral blood. The receptors were sampled from an elderly man with active or convalescent COVID-19.

J is TRBJ2-3 and V is TRBV5-1; the D is unclear. CDR3 length: 13 residues. Germline CDR1 and CDR2: SGHRS and YFSETQ. V lost 6 bases and J 7 bases, leaving 15 bases between the germline ends. CDR3 region: CASNGVSANTQYF. In nucleotides, the CDR3 is TGCGCCAGCAATGGTGTCTCAGCGAATACGCAGTATTTT.

This clone was counted a single time. This rearrangement joins TRBV4-3 to TRBJ1-6; maybe TRBD1 (6 bases). Between the trimmed V and J ends, which lost 1 base and 8 bases, there was a span of 9 bases. Germline CDR1 and CDR2: LGHNA and YSLEER. CDR3 length equals 14 residues. This CDR3 is CASSQVQGHSPLHF. CDR3 nucleotide sequence: TGCGCCAGCAGCCAAGTGCAGGGGCATTCACCCCTCCACTTT.

This sequence joins TRBV6-5 and TRBJ1-2; maybe TRBD1 (5 bases). CDR3 length: 13 residues. The V and J ends lost 3 bases and 8 bases respectively, with 13 bases between them. CDR1 is MNHEY and CDR2 is SVGAGI in the germline V gene. The CDR3 protein is CASSYLQGRGYTF. The CDR3 coding sequence is TGTGCCAGCAGTTATCTCCAGGGCAGGGGCTACACCTTC.

This chain uses TRBV12-1 with TRBJ1-2; the table's D call, TRBD1, has no DNA check behind it. TRBV12-1 is termed a pseudogene. The CDR3 consists of 15 residues. The CDR3 spells CASSLQHQRPWGYTF. CDR3 in DNA: TGTGCCAGCAGCTTGCAACATCAACGCCCGTGGGGCTACACCTTC.

J is TRBJ2-3 and V is TRBV7-2; no firm D call. The V end was cut by 4 bases, the J end by 0 bases, with 8 bases between. Looked up from germline, CDR1 is SGHTA and CDR2 is FQGNSA. The CDR3 is made up of 14 amino acids. As DNA, the CDR3 is TGTGCCAGCAGCTCCCGTCCTAGCACAGATACGCAGTATTTT. It translates to CASSSRPSTDTQYF.

The CDR3: CSVTPNTGELFF. The CDR3 DNA reads TGCAGCGTTACTCCCAACACCGGGGAGCTGTTTTTT. V is TRBV29-1 and J is TRBJ2-2; no definite D call. Trimming stripped 5 bases from V and 2 bases from J, with 6 bases between. In germline, CDR1 is SQVTM, CDR2 ANQGSEA. This CDR3 has 12 amino acids.

The chain recombines TRBV2 with TRBJ1-5; D may be TRBD1 (6 bases). The germline gives CDR1 SNHLY, CDR2 FYNNEI. The CDR3 is made up of 13 amino acids. The V gene lost 2 bases and the J gene lost 8 bases, with 10 bases spanning the gap. CDR3 region: CASSERGAEPQHF. The DNA for the CDR3 is TGTGCCAGCAGTGAACGGGGGGCCGAGCCCCAGCATTTT.

V and J are TRBV10-3 and TRBJ2-3, with 12 bases matching TRBD2. The germline V gene has CDR1 ENHRY and CDR2 SYGVKD. This CDR3 spans 18 amino acids. The ends lost 5 bases at V and 0 bases at J; junction bases unmatched: 9. CDR3: CAISKLGTSGYSTDTQYF. The CDR3 DNA follows: TGTGCCATCAGTAAACTAGGGACTAGCGGGTATAGCACAGATACGCAGTATTTT.

The J gene is TRBJ2-1, the V gene TRBV9, with TRBD2 matching 8 bases. V shed 0 bases and J 0 bases; nucleotides not matched to a gene: 11. The germline V gene encodes CDR1 SGDLS and CDR2 YYNGEE. The CDR3 loop spans 19 amino acids. The CDR3, as DNA: TGTGCCAGCAGCGTAGGGCCGGGCAGTGGGACTAGCTCCTACAATGAGCAGTTCTTC. This gives the protein CASSVGPGSGTSSYNEQFF.

This clone is medium-sized (0.01 to 0.1%) by share. The rearrangement uses TRBV4-3 and TRBJ2-7, with 9 bases matching TRBD1. V lost 4 bases to trimming and J lost 2 bases; unmatched junction nucleotides: 6. Germline lookup yields CDR1 LGHNA and CDR2 YSLEER. The CDR3 length is 15 residues. The CDR3 reads CASSRETGGTYEQYF. CDR3 bases: TGCGCCAGCAGCCGGGAGACAGGGGGTACCTACGAGCAGTACTTC.

This clone has just a few counts. This rearrangement joins TRBV7-2 to TRBJ2-7; the D gene is possibly TRBD2 (5 bases). Germline-derived CDR1 and CDR2 are SGHTA and FQGNSA. The CDR3 is 13 amino acids. The ends were cut back, 3 bases at V and 3 bases at J, with 9 bases in the middle. The CDR3 here is CASSLRRGYEQYF. The CDR3 DNA is TGTGCCAGCAGCTTGCGTCGGGGCTACGAGCAGTACTTC. Together with reference TRBV7-2 and TRBJ2-7, the CDR3 gives the full variable domain: GAGVSQSPSNKVTEKGKDVELRCDPISGHTALYWYRQSLGQGLEFLIYFQGNSAPDKSGLPSDRFSAERTGGSVSTLTIQRTQQEDSAVYLCASSLRRGYEQYFGPGTRLTVT.

For the CDR3, the DNA is TGCGCCAGCAGCCTCCGGGTGGCCGGCCACGAGCAGTACTTC. Translation gives CASSLRVAGHEQYF. The chain combines TRBV4-3 with TRBJ2-7, with D uncertain. With 4 bases removed from V and 5 bases from J, the gap between germline ends came to 15 bases. This CDR3 is 14 amino acids long. Germline CDR1 and CDR2: LGHNA and YSLEER.

The sample holds one count of this clone. The rearrangement joins TRBV11-3 to TRBJ2-5; 12 positions agree with TRBD2. With 1 base clipped from V and 4 bases from J, the junction kept 1 base outside the gene matches. The CDR3 consists of 15 residues. The germline V gene encodes CDR1 SGHNT and CDR2 YENEEA. The chain's CDR3 is CASSLGGLAGETQYF. In DNA, the CDR3 is TGTGCCAGCAGCTTAGGGGGACTAGCGGGAGAGACCCAGTACTTC.

The rearrangement uses TRBV20-1 and TRBJ1-5; D call uncertain. Germline assignment: CDR1 DFQATT and CDR2 SNEGSKA (reference sequence). The CDR3 contains 13 residues. Between the trimmed V and J ends, which lost 3 bases and 3 bases, there was a span of 9 bases. CDR3 sequence (DNA): TGCAGTGCTAGTGGAGGGCTCAATCAGCCCCAGCATTTT. Amino acid sequence: CSASGGLNQPQHF.

V and J are TRBV5-4 and TRBJ2-2, with 12 bases that match TRBD2. The junction had 9 bases not matched to a gene; V was cut back by 4 bases and J by 5 bases. CDR3 length: 17 amino acids. The germline V gene encodes CDR1 SGHNT and CDR2 YYREEE (reference sequence). This CDR3 reads CASSARPSGGATGELFF. DNA for the CDR3: TGTGCCAGCAGCGCCCGGCCTAGCGGGGGGGCGACCGGGGAGCTGTTTTTT.

Comments on this clone: One end of the junction varies from germline; a read error may be responsible. This sequence joins TRBV2 and TRBJ1-4; D is ambiguous. Germline V lookup: CDR1 SNHLY, CDR2 FYNNEI. The CDR3 extends over 16 amino acids. In DNA, the CDR3 is TGTTCCAGCACCTCGTCTCACAGAGCAACTAATGAAAAACTGTTTTTT. Residues: CSSTSSHRATNEKLFF.

The genes are TRBV18 and TRBJ2-5; tentatively, D is TRBD1 (6 bases). Germline values: CDR1 KGHSH, CDR2 LQKENI. This CDR3 has 14 residues. The V end lost 6 bases, the J end lost 1 base, and 12 bases lay between the germline ends. The CDR3 DNA is TGTGCCAGCTCCCCGGGACATCCCCAAGAGACCCAGTACTTC. Encoded protein: CASSPGHPQETQYF.

V usage is TRBV28 and J usage is TRBJ2-5, with D maybe TRBD2 (9 bases). The CDR3 extends over 16 amino acids. The V end was cut by 3 bases, the J end by 4 bases, with 18 bases between. Germline V gives CDR1 MDHEN, CDR2 SYDVKM. This CDR3 reads CASSFAGGTGRETQYF. CDR3 in DNA: TGTGCCAGCAGTTTCGCGGGGGGGACAGGCCGAGAGACCCAGTACTTC.

V usage is TRBV19 and J usage is TRBJ2-5, with 7 bases matching TRBD2. Germline CDR1 is LNHDA and CDR2 is SQIVND (reference sequence). This CDR3 is 16 amino acids long. Trimming removed 3 bases from V and 2 bases from J; junction bases left unmatched: 9. CDR3 in DNA: TGTGCCAGTAGTATTACCGGGGGGAGGGATCAAGAGACCCAGTACTTC. Its translation: CASSITGGRDQETQYF.

The V call is TRBV11-2, the J call TRBJ1-6, with 7 bases that match TRBD1. CDR1 SGHAT and CDR2 FQNNGV come from the germline V gene. V was pared by 5 bases and J by 6 bases, with 7 bases of the junction left unmatched. The CDR3 length is 15 residues. CDR3 loop: CASSPTGESNSPLHF. The CDR3 DNA reads as TGTGCCAGCAGCCCAACAGGGGAAAGTAATTCACCCCTCCACTTT.

The chain carries TRBV18 and TRBJ1-5; tentatively, D is TRBD1 (6 bases). The CDR3 spans 15 residues. The germline V gene encodes CDR1 KGHSH and CDR2 LQKENI. The ends were cut back, 3 bases at V and 2 bases at J, with 11 bases in the middle. DNA for the CDR3: TGTGCCAGCTCACCGTTAGGGGGGGGCAATCAGCCCCAGCATTTT. It is translated as CASSPLGGGNQPQHF.

This clone came up once. This sequence joins TRBV6-2 or TRBV6-3 and TRBJ1-2; 7 nucleotides match TRBD1. V lost 2 bases, J lost 9 bases, and 6 bases stayed unmatched. This CDR3 comprises 13 residues. In germline, CDR1 is MNHEY, CDR2 SVGEGT. The CDR3 coding sequence is TGTGCCAGCAGTTACCTCCGGGACAGTCGCTACACCTTC. Its protein is CASSYLRDSRYTF.

The CDR3 bases are TGTGCCAGCAGTTACAGGGGGTTTGAGGGCTACACCTTC. As protein: CASSYRGFEGYTF. The J gene is TRBJ1-2, the V gene TRBV6-5, with D possibly TRBD1 on 6 matching bases. This CDR3 comprises 13 residues. Per germline, CDR1 MNHEY and CDR2 SVGAGI. V dropped 2 bases and J dropped 8 bases, with 12 bases sitting between them.

A few counts support this clone. This chain uses TRBV11-2 with TRBJ2-1; a weak D match, TRBD1 (6 bases). Germline V gene sequence: CDR1 SGHAT, CDR2 FQNNGV. This CDR3 is 15 amino acids long. Deletions cut 5 bases from V and 3 bases from J, with 14 bases between. The CDR3 loop is CASSQTQGGYNEQFF. Here the CDR3 DNA reads TGTGCCAGCAGCCAGACCCAAGGGGGCTACAATGAGCAGTTCTTC.

On this clone: One end of the junction fails to match germline, which may point to a read error. The chain joins TRBV29-1 to TRBJ2-7, with 7 positions matching TRBD1. The germline V gene encodes CDR1 SQVTM and CDR2 ANQGSEA. The CDR3 is made up of 13 amino acids. The CDR3 region has the DNA TGCAGCGTCGAAGACAGGGTCTCCTACGAGCAGTACTTC. Translating it yields CSVEDRVSYEQYF.